Listed below are T cell receptor beta chains from one sample, sequenced in a study of type 1 regulatory T cells. One entry per CDR3 protein results from TCRdb running MiXCR on the reads. The sample yields some 100,000 distinct CDR3 sequences, roughly 31% seen once. Sequencing used CD4+ T cells, either the whole sample or a sorted fraction (not recorded which). These TCRs come from a human donor in good health. CDR3s include the opening cysteine and the closing phenylalanine or tryptophan. Fields, in order: clone size, D gene, J gene, V gene, CDR3 DNA, CDR3 protein. A D gene is named only where the DNA matches it firmly. Where a row states a size, it is once, few, many or the class of an expanded clone; other rows omit it.

abundance: few
d_gene: .
j_gene: TRBJ1-5
v_gene: TRBV29-1
CDR3nt: TGCAGCGTTGGAGATCAGCCCCAGCATTTT
CDR3aa: CSVGDQPQHF

abundance: few
d_gene: TRBD1
j_gene: TRBJ1-1
v_gene: TRBV6-2/TRBV6-3
CDR3nt: TGTGCCAGCAGTATGGGACAGGGGATGTCGGTCACTGAAGCTTTCTTT
CDR3aa: CASSMGQGMSVTEAFF

abundance: few
d_gene: TRBD1
j_gene: TRBJ2-5
v_gene: TRBV7-8
CDR3nt: TGTGCCAGCGGGGCGACAGGGGAAGAGACCCAGTACTTC
CDR3aa: CASGATGEETQYF

abundance: .
d_gene: TRBD1
j_gene: TRBJ1-4
v_gene: TRBV5-6
CDR3nt: TGTGCCAGCCGACCACGCGGAGGACAGGCTAATGAAAAACTGTTTTTT
CDR3aa: CASRPRGGQANEKLFF

abundance: .
d_gene: TRBD2
j_gene: TRBJ2-1
v_gene: TRBV6-5
CDR3nt: TGTGCCAGCAGGAAGGGTCTAGCGGTTTACAATGAGCAGTTCTTC
CDR3aa: CASRKGLAVYNEQFF

abundance: .
d_gene: .
j_gene: TRBJ2-5
v_gene: TRBV9
CDR3nt: TGTGCCAGCAGCGTAGGGGGGGCAGGAACCCAAGAGACCCAGTACTTC
CDR3aa: CASSVGGAGTQETQYF

abundance: .
d_gene: TRBD1
j_gene: TRBJ2-3
v_gene: TRBV5-1
CDR3nt: TGCGCCAGCAGCTGGAGGCTTAACCAGGGGGCCGGGAGAGATACGCAGTATTTT
CDR3aa: CASSWRLNQGAGRDTQYF

abundance: .
d_gene: .
j_gene: TRBJ2-5
v_gene: TRBV29-1
CDR3nt: TGCAGCGTTAGCGAACAAGAGACCCAGTACTTC
CDR3aa: CSVSEQETQYF

abundance: .
d_gene: .
j_gene: TRBJ2-5
v_gene: TRBV5-1
CDR3nt: TGCGCCAGCAGCGCCGACAGTAAGAAAGAGACCCAGTACTTC
CDR3aa: CASSADSKKETQYF

abundance: few
d_gene: .
j_gene: TRBJ2-5
v_gene: TRBV4-1
CDR3nt: TGCGCCAGCAGCCAAGGGGGTGCAGGAGACAAGACCCAGTACTTC
CDR3aa: CASSQGGAGDKTQYF

abundance: .
d_gene: .
j_gene: TRBJ2-5
v_gene: TRBV3-1
CDR3nt: TGTGCCAGCAGCCGTTTCGGGGAGACCCAGTACTTC
CDR3aa: CASSRFGETQYF

abundance: few
d_gene: .
j_gene: TRBJ2-7
v_gene: TRBV20-1
CDR3nt: TGCAGTGCTAGGTTTTTAGACACGAAGGCGCTAGGGGTAATTGGCGAGCAGTACTTC
CDR3aa: CSARFLDTKALGVIGEQYF

abundance: .
d_gene: TRBD2
j_gene: TRBJ2-7
v_gene: TRBV30
CDR3nt: TGTGCCTGGAGGAAAGCGGCCAGAGCGGGAACCGAGCAGTACTTC
CDR3aa: CAWRKAARAGTEQYF

abundance: once
d_gene: .
j_gene: TRBJ2-1
v_gene: TRBV7-9
CDR3nt: TGTGCCAGCAGCATTAGTGGGGAAAGCAATGAGCAGTTCTTC
CDR3aa: CASSISGESNEQFF

abundance: .
d_gene: .
j_gene: TRBJ1-6
v_gene: TRBV7-2
CDR3nt: TGTGCCAGCACCGCCCCGGGGGTTATTTCACCCCTCCACTTT
CDR3aa: CASTAPGVISPLHF

abundance: .
d_gene: TRBD2
j_gene: TRBJ2-2
v_gene: TRBV25-1
CDR3nt: TGTGCCAGCAGGGGACTAGCGGAAACCACCGGGGAGCTGTTTTTT
CDR3aa: CASRGLAETTGELFF

abundance: .
d_gene: .
j_gene: TRBJ2-7
v_gene: TRBV19
CDR3nt: TGTGCCAGTAGCCCGGGGATATGGAACCGATCCTACGAGCAGTACTTC
CDR3aa: CASSPGIWNRSYEQYF

abundance: .
d_gene: .
j_gene: TRBJ2-1
v_gene: TRBV5-1
CDR3nt: TGCGCCAGCAGCCCCGGGACTTCTGCCACCGGTGAGCAGTTCTTC
CDR3aa: CASSPGTSATGEQFF

abundance: few
d_gene: .
j_gene: TRBJ2-7
v_gene: TRBV6-6
CDR3nt: TGTGCCAGCGGGGGATACGAGCAGTACTTC
CDR3aa: CASGGYEQYF

abundance: .
d_gene: TRBD1
j_gene: TRBJ2-3
v_gene: TRBV11-3
CDR3nt: TGTGCCAGCAGCTTCAGATTAGGGGGCTTGGATACGCAGTATTTT
CDR3aa: CASSFRLGGLDTQYF